This T cell receptor beta chain was sequenced during a study of identical twins. Whole-study findings and limits: Carriage of fewer insertions was seen in abundant cord blood beta clonotypes, whereas memory repertoires showed none. Conclusions leaned on cross-sectional statistical analysis and did not track the same donors over time. Recombination models fit unrelated individuals' TCR alpha sharing but underestimated twins'.

The CDR3 covers 17 residues. The V end lost 4 bases, the J end lost 1 base, and 18 bases lay between the germline ends. The germline V gene has CDR1 SGHKS and CDR2 YYEKEE (reference sequence). There are many counts of this clonotype. No antigen is known for it. TCRdb re-analysed the 5' RACE reads in MiXCR, keeping a single row per CDR3 protein. The sample records some 500,000 distinct CDR3 sequences, 7.5% to 10% being singletons. The data were also submitted as part of a second study, on yellow fever vaccine responses in identical twins.

The sequenced sample was PBMCs. This clonotype was sampled from a young woman in good health. The chain has TRBV5-5 and TRBJ2-1; TRBD2 is a possible D gene (5 bases). The CDR3 here is CASSPLPELGSYNEQFF. CDR3 sequence (DNA): TGTGCCAGCAGCCCTCTCCCGGAACTAGGGTCCTACAATGAGCAGTTCTTC.